This T cell receptor beta chain was identified during a study of T cell responses to AZD1222 COVID-19 vaccine (dated by TCRdb to the early 2020s). Describing the broader study: AZD1222 recipients given second doses at about 4 weeks or at about 12 weeks were pooled, since spike-specific TCR depth and breadth were not found to differ between the two schedules. TCR sequencing covered about 230 trial participants: around 210 given two doses of AZD1222 and 26 given two doses of MenACWY control vaccine. Trial participants were enrolled by age into subgroups of 18-55, 56-69 and 70-plus years, and around 140, 26 and 57 TCR-sequenced participants, respectively, were included in these subgroups.

Concerning this clone itself: Its recognized antigen is unknown. Base qualities are not provided; no much larger clone lies one nucleotide away.

Results and caveats for the whole study, not just this receptor: Reportedly, close to half of the unique spike-specific TCRs recognized epitopes lying outside the regions that are mutated in the B.1.351 and B.1.1.7 variants. Conclusions about previously exposed vaccinees were limited because only six AZD1222 recipients were SARS-CoV-2 seropositive at baseline. Because no day 14 peak-response samples were available, the repertoires could be characterized only after the peak T cell response. Participants were mostly white British, with more females than males. The authors suggested clonal diversity may have been underestimated. After two AZD1222 doses, spike-specific TCR breadth and depth were significantly higher than at day 0 and than in MenACWY recipients. In the small 56-69-year group, the increase in depth fell short of significance, most likely because of low power. Vaccine-associated CD4 TCRs spanned the whole spike protein, with dominant responses in regions 160-218 and 743-854.

Explained via the paper, the time point label denotes: baseline before first vaccination. The vaccinee samples were drawn from two UK trials, COV001 and COV002, one of which was a single-blind randomized controlled phase 2/3 trial testing AZD1222 (ChAdOx1 nCoV-19) in healthy adults. Trial participant PBMC samples were collected at day 0 and day 28 after the second dose for TCRbeta chain sequencing. The CDR3 regions of human TCRbeta chains were analyzed by immunosequencing. The original methods were these. Repertoire TCRs were checked for matches against a reference library of SARS-CoV-2-specific TCRs that had been generated using the MIRA antigen-specificity platform. Breadth was defined as the fraction of unique TCRs that were SARS-CoV-2-associated, and depth was defined as the fraction of total T cells that were SARS-CoV-2-associated. Using the MIRA data, every spike-specific TCR was mapped to the spike region that the TCR reacted to and assigned to either a CD4 or a CD8 class. Log10-transformed breadth and depth values were compared by one-way ANOVA with Sidak's multiple comparisons tests. Held by TCRdb, this immuneACCESS table contains in-frame sequences only and omits some clones. Under half of the omission traces to an unresolved V gene where checked; the cause of the rest is unknown. V and J calls and clone size are copied from that table; D and trimming were computed from the DNA. The sample table records approximately 74,000 clones; over 80% of these occur just once. The top ten hold about 3% of the sample.

This clonotype was sampled from an adult in good health. The sequencing used peripheral blood, collected on day 0 of AZD1222 vaccination.

The CDR3 sequence is CASSPPYQSDTQYF. The DNA is TGTGCCAGCTCACCCCCATATCAGTCAGATACGCAGTATTTT. The sequence joins TRBV18 to TRBJ2-3, with the D segment identity uncertain. Inclusive of the bounding cysteine and phenylalanine, the CDR3 is 14 residues long. Only the CDR3 region is kept as DNA, spanning 42 bases read in frame from base 1. Reading the germline V gene gives CDR1 KGHSH and CDR2 LQKENI. V is pared back by 3 bases and J by 4 bases, with 11 bases lying between the germline termini.